A single sample gave rise to the 12 T cell receptor beta chains below, sequenced in a study of T cell changes during pregnancy in multiple sclerosis. Method: immunoSEQ multiplex PCR; TCRdb's copy keeps in-frame clones and lacks some. The table shows approximately 37,000 clones, with almost 95% occurring only once. Sequenced material: CD4+ T cells from peripheral blood mononuclear cells, taken before pregnancy. Receptor source: a female donor with multiple sclerosis, enrolled in a pregnancy study.

The chain recombines TRBV11-1 with TRBJ2-1; D is possibly TRBD2 (6 bases). Germline V CDR1 and CDR2: SGHAT, FQDESV (reference sequence). The V end lost 1 base, the J end lost 0 bases, and 16 bases lay between the germline ends. The CDR3 is made up of 18 amino acids. The CDR3, as DNA: TGTGCCAGCAGCTTAGTTAGAAGGGCGGGAAGCTCCTACAATGAGCAGTTCTTC. Translating gives CASSLVRRAGSSYNEQFF.

The genes are TRBV18 and TRBJ2-7; weak D call: TRBD1 (6 bases). Trimming cost V 4 bases and J 5 bases, with 15 bases left between them. CDR3 length: 14 residues. Germline V lookup: CDR1 KGHSH, CDR2 LQKENI. The CDR3 DNA is TGTGCCAGCTCACAACAGACAGGTTTCCACGAGCAGTACTTC. This gives the protein CASSQQTGFHEQYF.

This chain joins TRBV9 and TRBJ2-3, with a weak D call TRBD2 (6 bases). The germline CDR1 and CDR2 sequences are SGDLS and YYNGEE. The V end lost 3 bases, the J end lost 3 bases, and 14 bases lay between the germline ends. The CDR3 is made up of 15 amino acids. This chain's CDR3 is CASSAGVLGTDTQYF. The CDR3 DNA follows: TGTGCCAGCAGCGCGGGGGTACTAGGGACAGATACGCAGTATTTT. The full variable domain, with the rest looked up from reference TRBV9 and TRBJ2-3, is DSGVTQTPKHLITATGQRVTLRCSPRSGDLSVYWYQQSLDQGLQFLIQYYNGEERAKGNILERFSAQQFPDLHSELNLSSLELGDSALYFCASSAGVLGTDTQYFGPGTRLTVL.

The V and J genes are TRBV7-9 and TRBJ2-3, with 8 bases that match TRBD2. Trimming removed 3 bases from V and 1 base from J; junction bases left unmatched: 15. The CDR3 is made up of 19 amino acids. Germline assignment: CDR1 SEHNR and CDR2 FQNEAQ (reference sequence). CDR3 sequence (DNA): TGTGCCAGCAGCTTCGTTGCGGGGGGTTGGTACGGGGGCACAGATACGCAGTATTTT. Its protein product is CASSFVAGGWYGGTDTQYF. Looking up the rest from reference TRBV7-9 and TRBJ2-3 gives the full variable domain: DTGVSQNPRHKITKRGQNVTFRCDPISEHNRLYWYRQTLGQGPEFLTYFQNEAQLEKSRLLSDRFSAERPKGSFSTLEIQRTEQGDSAMYLCASSFVAGGWYGGTDTQYFGPGTRLTVL.

This chain connects TRBV7-2 to TRBJ2-3, with 8 bases matching TRBD2. V lost 1 base, J lost 1 base, and 1 base stayed unmatched. This CDR3 has 15 residues. CDR1 and CDR2 from the germline V gene are SGHTA and FQGNSA. For the CDR3, the DNA is TGTGCCAGCAGCTTAGGAGCGGGGGGCACAGATACGCAGTATTTT. Translation: CASSLGAGGTDTQYF.

The chain has TRBV19 and TRBJ2-7; 12 bases are shared with TRBD2. V shed 1 base, J shed 2 bases, and the junction held 0 bases outside the gene matches. The CDR3 is made up of 15 amino acids. CDR1 is LNHDA and CDR2 is SQIVND in the germline V gene (reference sequence). The DNA of the CDR3 is TGTGCCAGTAGTATAGCTAGCGGGAGGGCCTACGAGCAGTACTTC. This translates into CASSIASGRAYEQYF.

The chain carries TRBV19 and TRBJ2-3; weak D call: TRBD2 (5 bases). The CDR3 has 14 residues. Germline assignment: CDR1 LNHDA and CDR2 SQIVND (reference sequence). V was clipped by 3 bases and J by 2 bases, with 9 bases between them. CDR3 loop: CASSISAATDTQYF. CDR3 nucleotide sequence: TGTGCCAGTAGTATCTCAGCGGCCACAGATACGCAGTATTTT.

The CDR3, as DNA: TGTGCCAGCAGTTACTCGGCAGTAAACTCCTACGAGCAGTACTTC. Its translation: CASSYSAVNSYEQYF. The chain carries TRBV6-5 and TRBJ2-7, with no clear D. The V end lost 0 bases, the J end lost 0 bases, and 9 bases lay between the germline ends. This CDR3 contains 15 residues. Germline CDR1 and CDR2: MNHEY and SVGAGI.

The chain combines TRBV5-1 with TRBJ1-4; D might be TRBD1 (5 bases). Trimming took off 0 bases at V and 0 bases at J, with 9 bases between the two ends. Germline V gene data show CDR1 as SGHRS and CDR2 as YFSETQ. CDR3 length equals 16 residues. CDR3 sequence (DNA): TGCGCCAGCAGCTTGGTCACAGGTGCAACTAATGAAAAACTGTTTTTT. Translated, it gives CASSLVTGATNEKLFF.

This clone was picked up one time. The gene calls are TRBV7-2 and TRBJ1-5; maybe TRBD1 (6 bases). This CDR3 region has 15 residues. V dropped 7 bases and J dropped 1 base, with 14 bases sitting between them. Germline CDR1 reads SGHTA; CDR2 reads FQGNSA. CDR3 in amino acids: CASTNTGTSNQPQHF. The CDR3 DNA reads TGTGCCAGCACTAACACCGGGACAAGCAATCAGCCCCAGCATTTT.

This clone was detected once. V usage is TRBV15 and J usage is TRBJ2-1, with D tentatively TRBD2 (7 bases). V shed 0 bases and J shed 5 bases, with 17 bases lying between them. The CDR3 has 17 residues. Germline values: CDR1 LNHNV, CDR2 YYDKDF (reference sequence). The CDR3 reads CATSRDLGTGGHNEQFF. In DNA form, the CDR3 reads TGTGCCACCAGCAGAGATCTTGGGACCGGGGGGCACAATGAGCAGTTCTTC.

The table lists this clone with a count of one. The chain uses TRBV7-2 and TRBJ2-7; 9 bases line up with TRBD2. The V gene's germline CDR1 is SGHTA and CDR2 FQGNSA. Unmatched junction bases numbered 11, after V lost 5 bases and J lost 6 bases. The CDR3 loop spans 15 amino acids. Here the CDR3 DNA reads TGTGCCAGCAGCCAAAGGGGCGGGCGGGAGGGCGAGCAGTACTTC. Translating it yields CASSQRGGREGEQYF.